This T cell receptor beta chain is from a study of neurological immune-mediated disorders. This clonotype was detected ten times or more. What it binds is not known. Regarding time point: longitudinal time-point 2. Where libraries were unsorted, they were derived from 2 million PBMCs stored at -80 degrees C. This CDR3 has 13 amino acids. From germline, CDR1 is SGHDT and CDR2 YYEEEE. J lost 6 bases, V lost 3 bases, and 0 bases had no gene match. Regarding the study as a whole: Private repertoires in all groups were suggested by the absence of shared CDR3 amino acid sequences among expanded clones across subjects. The greatest TCR clonal expansion occurred in HTLV-1-associated myelopathy and the least in multiple sclerosis, which fell below healthy controls.

Template-switch 5'RACE cDNA synthesis added a 10-nucleotide unique molecular identifier. TCRdb ran MiXCR on the 5' RACE reads and lists one entry per CDR3 protein. The repertoire holds some 60,000 distinct CDR3 sequences, roughly 10% seen once, with roughly an eighth in the top ten. The sequence was obtained from a man between 25 and 39 years old in good health. Specimen: PBMCs. V and J are TRBV5-6 and TRBJ2-2; 9 nucleotides match TRBD1. CDR3 coding DNA: TGTGCCAGCAGCTGGGACAGGGCCGGGGAGCTGTTTTTT. Protein sequence: CASSWDRAGELFF.